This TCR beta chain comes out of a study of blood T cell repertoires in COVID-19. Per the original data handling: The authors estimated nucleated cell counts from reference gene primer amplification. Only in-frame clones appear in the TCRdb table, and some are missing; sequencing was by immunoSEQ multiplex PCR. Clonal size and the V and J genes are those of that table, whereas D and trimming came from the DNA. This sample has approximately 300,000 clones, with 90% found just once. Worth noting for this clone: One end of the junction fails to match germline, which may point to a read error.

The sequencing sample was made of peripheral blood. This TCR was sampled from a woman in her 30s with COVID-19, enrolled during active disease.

The CDR3 nucleotides are TGCGCCAGCAGCTTGGACCCGGGACTAGCGAACGCCGGGGAGCTGTTTTTT. Protein: CASSLDPGLANAGELFF. The gene calls are TRBV5-1 and TRBJ2-2; TRBD2 aligns across 10 bases. Germline CDR1 is SGHRS and CDR2 is YFSETQ. This CDR3 region has 17 residues.